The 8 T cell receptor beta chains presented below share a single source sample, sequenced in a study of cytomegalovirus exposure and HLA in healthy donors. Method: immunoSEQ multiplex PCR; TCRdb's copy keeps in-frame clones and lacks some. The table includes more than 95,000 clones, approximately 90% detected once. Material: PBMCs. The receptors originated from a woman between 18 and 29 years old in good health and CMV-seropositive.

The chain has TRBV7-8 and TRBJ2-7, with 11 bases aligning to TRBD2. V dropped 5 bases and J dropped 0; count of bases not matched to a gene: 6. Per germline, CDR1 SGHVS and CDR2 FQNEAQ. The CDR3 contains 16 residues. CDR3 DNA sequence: TGTGCCAGCAGCACAACTAGCGGGAGTGTCTCCTACGAGCAGTACTTC. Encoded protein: CASSTTSGSVSYEQYF.

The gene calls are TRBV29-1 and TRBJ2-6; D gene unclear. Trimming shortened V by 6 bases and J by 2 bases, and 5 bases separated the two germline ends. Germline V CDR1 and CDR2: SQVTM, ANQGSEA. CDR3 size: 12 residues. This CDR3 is CSVLTGANVLTF. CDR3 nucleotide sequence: TGCAGCGTCTTAACTGGGGCCAACGTCCTGACTTTC.

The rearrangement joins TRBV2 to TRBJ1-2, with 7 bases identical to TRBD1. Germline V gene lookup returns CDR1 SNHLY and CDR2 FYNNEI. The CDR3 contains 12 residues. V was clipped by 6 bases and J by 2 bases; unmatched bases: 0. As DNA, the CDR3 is TGTGCCAGCAGGGACAGGAACTATGGCTACACCTTC. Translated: CASRDRNYGYTF.

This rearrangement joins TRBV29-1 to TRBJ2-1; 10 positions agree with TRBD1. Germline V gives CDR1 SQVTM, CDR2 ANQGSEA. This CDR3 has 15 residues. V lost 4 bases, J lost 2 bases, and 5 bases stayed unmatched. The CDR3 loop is CSVVLGQGAYNEQFF. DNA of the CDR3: TGCAGCGTTGTATTAGGACAGGGGGCCTACAATGAGCAGTTCTTC.

CDR3 residues: CASSIADTYTGELFF. For the CDR3, the DNA is TGTGCCAGTAGTATAGCGGACACCTACACCGGGGAGCTGTTTTTT. The chain combines TRBV19 with TRBJ2-2, with a tentative D call TRBD1 (5 bases). Trimming left V 1 base short and J 3 bases short, with 9 bases between. The CDR3 contains 15 residues. CDR1 and CDR2 (germline): LNHDA, SQIVND (reference sequence).

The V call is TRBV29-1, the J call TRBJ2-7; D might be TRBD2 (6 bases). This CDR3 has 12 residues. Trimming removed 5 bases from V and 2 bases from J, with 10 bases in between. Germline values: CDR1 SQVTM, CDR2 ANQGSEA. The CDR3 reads CSVLPGAYEQYF. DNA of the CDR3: TGCAGCGTTCTCCCGGGGGCCTACGAGCAGTACTTC.

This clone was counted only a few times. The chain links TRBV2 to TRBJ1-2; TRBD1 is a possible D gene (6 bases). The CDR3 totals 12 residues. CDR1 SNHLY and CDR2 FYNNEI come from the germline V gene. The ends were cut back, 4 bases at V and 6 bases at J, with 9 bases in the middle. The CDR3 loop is CASSVQGNGYTF. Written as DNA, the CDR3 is TGTGCCAGCAGTGTACAGGGCAATGGCTACACCTTC.

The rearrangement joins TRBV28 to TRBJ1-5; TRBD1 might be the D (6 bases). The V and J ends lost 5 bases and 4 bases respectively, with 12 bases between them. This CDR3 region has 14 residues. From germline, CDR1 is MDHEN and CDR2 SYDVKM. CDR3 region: CASSRDGTNQPQHF. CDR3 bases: TGTGCCAGCAGTCGGGACGGGACAAATCAGCCCCAGCATTTT.